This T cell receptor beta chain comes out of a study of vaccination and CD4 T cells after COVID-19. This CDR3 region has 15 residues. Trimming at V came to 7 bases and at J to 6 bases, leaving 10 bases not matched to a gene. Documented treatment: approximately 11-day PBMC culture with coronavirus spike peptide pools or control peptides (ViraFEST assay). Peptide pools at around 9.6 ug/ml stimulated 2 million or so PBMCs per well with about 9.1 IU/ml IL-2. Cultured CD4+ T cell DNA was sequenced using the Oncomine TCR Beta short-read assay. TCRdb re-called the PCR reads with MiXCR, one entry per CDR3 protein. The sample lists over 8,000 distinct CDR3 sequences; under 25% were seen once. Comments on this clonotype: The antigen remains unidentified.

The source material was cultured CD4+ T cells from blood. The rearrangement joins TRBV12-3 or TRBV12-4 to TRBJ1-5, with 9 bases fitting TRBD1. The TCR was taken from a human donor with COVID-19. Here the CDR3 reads CASKTTGGGGQPQHF. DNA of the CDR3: TGTGCCAGCAAAACCACAGGGGGCGGTGGTCAGCCCCAGCATTTT.